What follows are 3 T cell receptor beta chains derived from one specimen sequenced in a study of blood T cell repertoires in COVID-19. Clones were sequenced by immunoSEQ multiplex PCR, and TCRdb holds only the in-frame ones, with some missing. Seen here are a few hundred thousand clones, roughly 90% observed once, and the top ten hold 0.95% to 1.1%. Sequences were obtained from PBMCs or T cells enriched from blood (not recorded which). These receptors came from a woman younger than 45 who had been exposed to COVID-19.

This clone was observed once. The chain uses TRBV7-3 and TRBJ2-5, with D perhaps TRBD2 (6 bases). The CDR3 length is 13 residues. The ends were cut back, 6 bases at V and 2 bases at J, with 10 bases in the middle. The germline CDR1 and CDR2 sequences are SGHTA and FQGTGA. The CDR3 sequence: CASRRTIQETQYF. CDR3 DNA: TGTGCCAGCAGAAGGACTATTCAAGAGACCCAGTACTTC.

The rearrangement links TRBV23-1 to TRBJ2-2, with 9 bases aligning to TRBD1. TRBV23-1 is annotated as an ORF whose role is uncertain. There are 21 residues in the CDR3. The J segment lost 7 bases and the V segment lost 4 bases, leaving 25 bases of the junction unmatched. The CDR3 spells CASSRLKPGQGRKGDVGELFF. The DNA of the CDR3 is TGCGCCAGCAGTCGCCTTAAACCGGGACAGGGAAGAAAGGGCGACGTCGGGGAGCTGTTTTTT.

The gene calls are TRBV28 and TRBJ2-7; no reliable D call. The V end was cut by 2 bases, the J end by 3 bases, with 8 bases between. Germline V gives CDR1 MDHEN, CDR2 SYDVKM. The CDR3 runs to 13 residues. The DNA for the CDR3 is TGTGCCAGCAGTTTACACTTTGGCTACGAGCAGTACTTC. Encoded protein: CASSLHFGYEQYF.